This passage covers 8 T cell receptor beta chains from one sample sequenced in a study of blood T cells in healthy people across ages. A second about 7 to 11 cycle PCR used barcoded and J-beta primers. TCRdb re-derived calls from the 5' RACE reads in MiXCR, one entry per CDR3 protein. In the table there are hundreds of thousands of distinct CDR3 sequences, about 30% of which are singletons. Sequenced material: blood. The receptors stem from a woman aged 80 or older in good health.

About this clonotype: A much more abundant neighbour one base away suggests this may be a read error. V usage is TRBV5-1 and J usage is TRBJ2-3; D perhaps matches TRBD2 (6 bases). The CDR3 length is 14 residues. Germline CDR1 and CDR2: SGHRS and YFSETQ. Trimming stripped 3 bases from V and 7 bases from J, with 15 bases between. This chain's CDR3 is CASSWVGGRNTQYF. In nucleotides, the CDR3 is TGCGCCAGCAGCTGGGTTGGAGGGAGGAATACGCAGTATTTT.

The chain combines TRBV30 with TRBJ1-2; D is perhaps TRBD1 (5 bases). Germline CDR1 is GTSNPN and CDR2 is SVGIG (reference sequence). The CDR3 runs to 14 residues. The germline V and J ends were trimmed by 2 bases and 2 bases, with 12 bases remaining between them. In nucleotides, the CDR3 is TGTGCCTGGAGTTTGAACGGGGGAAACTATGGCTACACCTTC. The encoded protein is CAWSLNGGNYGYTF. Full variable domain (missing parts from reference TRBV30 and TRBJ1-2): SQTIHQWPATLVQPVGSPLSLECTVEGTSNPNLYWYRQAAGRGLQLLFYSVGIGQISSEVPQNLSASRPQDRQFILSSKKLLLSDSGFYLCAWSLNGGNYGYTFGSGTRLTVV.

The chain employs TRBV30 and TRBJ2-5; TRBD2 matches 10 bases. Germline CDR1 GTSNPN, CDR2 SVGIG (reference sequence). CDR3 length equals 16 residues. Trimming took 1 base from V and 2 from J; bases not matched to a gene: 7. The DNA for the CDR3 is TGTGCCTGGAGTGAAAGGGGACTAGCGCATCAAGAGACCCAGTACTTC. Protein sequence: CAWSERGLAHQETQYF.

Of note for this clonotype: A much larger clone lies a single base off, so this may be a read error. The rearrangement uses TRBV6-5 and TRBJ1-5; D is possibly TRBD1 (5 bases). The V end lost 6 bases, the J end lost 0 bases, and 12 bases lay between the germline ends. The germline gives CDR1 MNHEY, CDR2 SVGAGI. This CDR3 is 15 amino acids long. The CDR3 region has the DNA TGTGCCAGCAGGCCCAGGGAATATAGCAATCAGCCCCAGCATTTT. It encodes CASRPREYSNQPQHF.

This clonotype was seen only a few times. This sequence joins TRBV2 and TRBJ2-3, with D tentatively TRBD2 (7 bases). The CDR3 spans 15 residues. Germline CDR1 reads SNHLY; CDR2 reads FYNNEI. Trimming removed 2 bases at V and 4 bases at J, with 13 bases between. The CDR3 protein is CASSEKWGGPDTQYF. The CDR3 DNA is TGTGCCAGCAGTGAAAAGTGGGGGGGGCCAGATACGCAGTATTTT.

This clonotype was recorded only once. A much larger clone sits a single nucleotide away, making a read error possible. Here the CDR3 DNA reads TGTACCAGCAGTTACCGCGGGGGAATAGGGCAAGAGACCCAGTACTTC. This sequence encodes CTSSYRGGIGQETQYF. The J gene is TRBJ2-5, the V gene TRBV6-6, with 7 positions matching TRBD2. Germline V CDR1 and CDR2: MNHNY, SVGAGI (reference sequence). This CDR3 has 16 amino acids.

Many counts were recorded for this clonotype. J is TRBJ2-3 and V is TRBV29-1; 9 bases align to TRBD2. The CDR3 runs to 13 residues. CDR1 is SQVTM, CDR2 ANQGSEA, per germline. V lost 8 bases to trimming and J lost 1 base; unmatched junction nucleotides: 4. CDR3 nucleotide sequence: TGCAGCCACGCGGGGGGGGGCACAGATACGCAGTATTTT. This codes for CSHAGGGTDTQYF.

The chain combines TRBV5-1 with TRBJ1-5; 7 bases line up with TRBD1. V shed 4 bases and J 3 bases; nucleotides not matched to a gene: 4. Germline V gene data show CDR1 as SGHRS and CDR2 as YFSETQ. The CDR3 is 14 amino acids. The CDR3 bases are TGCGCCAGCAGCATCACAGGGGTCAATCAGCCCCAGCATTTT. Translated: CASSITGVNQPQHF.